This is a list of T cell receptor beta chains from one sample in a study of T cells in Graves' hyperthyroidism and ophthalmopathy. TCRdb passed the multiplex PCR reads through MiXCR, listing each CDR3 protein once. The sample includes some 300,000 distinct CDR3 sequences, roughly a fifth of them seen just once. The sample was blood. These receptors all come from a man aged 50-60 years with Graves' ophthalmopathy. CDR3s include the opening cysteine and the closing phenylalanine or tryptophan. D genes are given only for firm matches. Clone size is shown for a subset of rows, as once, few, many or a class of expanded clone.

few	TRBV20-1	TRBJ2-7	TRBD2	TGCAGTGCTAGTAGAGGGCGCGGGAGAATGTACGAGCAGTACTTC	CSASRGRGRMYEQYF
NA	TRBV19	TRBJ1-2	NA	TGTGCCAGTAGCCTAATAGGCAGGGGTCGTCATGGCTACACCTTC	CASSLIGRGRHGYTF
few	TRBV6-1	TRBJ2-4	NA	TGTGCCAGCAGTGACGGGGGAAAGTGGGACATTCAGTACTTC	CASSDGGKWDIQYF
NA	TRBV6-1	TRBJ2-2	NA	TGTGCCAGCCGGAACGCTTTGAACACCGGGGAGCTGTTTTTT	CASRNALNTGELFF
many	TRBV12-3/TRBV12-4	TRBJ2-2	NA	TGTGCCAGCAGTGGCCCCGGGGAGCTGTTTTTT	CASSGPGELFF
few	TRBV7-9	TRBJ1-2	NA	TGTGCCAGCAGCCCCCGTGGCTACACCTTC	CASSPRGYTF
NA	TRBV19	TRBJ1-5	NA	TGTGCCAGTAGTACATTTAGCAATCAGCCCCAGCATTTT	CASSTFSNQPQHF
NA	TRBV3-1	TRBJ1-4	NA	TGTGCCAGCAGCCCGGGGTTAACTAATGAAAAACTGTTTTTT	CASSPGLTNEKLFF
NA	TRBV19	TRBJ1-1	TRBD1	TGTGCCAGTAGGGAGACAGGGAGGAACACTGAAGCTTTCTTT	CASRETGRNTEAFF
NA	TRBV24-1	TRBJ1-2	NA	TGTGCCACCAGGGGGGCGGACTATGGCTACACCTTC	CATRGADYGYTF
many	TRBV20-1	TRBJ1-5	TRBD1	TGCAGTGCTAGAGGTCAGGGACAGGGATATAGCAATCAGCCCCAGCATTTT	CSARGQGQGYSNQPQHF
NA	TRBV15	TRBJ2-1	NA	TGTGCCACCAGCAGATCGCGGAATGAGCAGTTCTTC	CATSRSRNEQFF
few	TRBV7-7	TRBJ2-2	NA	TGTGCTAGCAGCCCTTCAATGACTAACACCGGGGAGCTGTTTTTT	CASSPSMTNTGELFF
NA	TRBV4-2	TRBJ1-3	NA	TGTGCCAGCAGCCAAGATACGGCTATCTCTGGAAACACCATATATTTT	CASSQDTAISGNTIYF
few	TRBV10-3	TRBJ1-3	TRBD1	TGTGCCATCAGAGAAGGACAGGAAAGCTCTGGAAACACCATATATTTT	CAIREGQESSGNTIYF
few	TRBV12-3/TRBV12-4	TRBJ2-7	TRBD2	TGTGCCAGCAGTTTAGGGACTAGCGGGAATCACGAGCAGTACTTC	CASSLGTSGNHEQYF
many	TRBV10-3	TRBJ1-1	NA	TGTGCCATCAGGATAGAACCGAGTAACACTGAAGCTTTCTTT	CAIRIEPSNTEAFF
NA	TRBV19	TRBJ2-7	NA	TGTGCCAGTAGTCCTCGCGGACAGCACGAGCAGTACTTC	CASSPRGQHEQYF
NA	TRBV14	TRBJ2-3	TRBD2	TGTGCCAGCAGCCAAGGAACCGGGACTAGCGGGAGATTTTCAGATACGCAGTATTTT	CASSQGTGTSGRFSDTQYF
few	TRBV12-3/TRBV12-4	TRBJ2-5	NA	TGTGCCAGCAGCCGGCCCCACCGGCAAGAGACCCAGTACTTC	CASSRPHRQETQYF
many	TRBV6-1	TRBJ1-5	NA	TGTGCCAGCAGGGGAGAACAGGGATATCAGCCCCAGCATTTT	CASRGEQGYQPQHF
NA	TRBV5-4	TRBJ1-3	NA	TGTGCCAGCTTTAGCTCCTCTGGAAACACCATATATTTT	CASFSSSGNTIYF
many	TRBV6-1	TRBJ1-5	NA	TGTGCCAGCAGTGAACTTGGGGTCCATCAGCCCCAGCATTTT	CASSELGVHQPQHF
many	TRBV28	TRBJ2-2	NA	TGTGCCAGCAGTTTCGCAACGACGAACACCGGGGAGCTGTTTTTT	CASSFATTNTGELFF
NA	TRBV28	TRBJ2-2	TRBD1	TGTGCCAGCAGTTCACGGGACAGGGTGACCGGGGAGCTGTTTTTT	CASSSRDRVTGELFF